These T cell receptor beta chains were read from a single sample in a study of blood T cells in healthy people across ages. MiXCR was run by TCRdb on the 5' RACE reads, yielding one entry per CDR3 protein. The sample includes about 800,000 distinct CDR3 sequences, roughly 60% of them seen just once. Sequencing was performed on blood. All receptors come from a man younger than 45 in good health. Both conserved end residues are part of each CDR3. Each record gives: V gene, J gene, clone size, D gene, CDR3 protein, CDR3 DNA. The D gene is left open where the match is weak. Clone size is shown for a subset of rows, as once, few, many or a class of expanded clone.

v_call: TRBV19; j_call: TRBJ2-1; clone_size: -; d_call: TRBD2; cdr3_aa: CASRGLAGVSNEQFF; cdr3_nt: TGTGCCAGTAGGGGACTAGCGGGCGTTTCTAATGAGCAGTTCTTC
v_call: TRBV28; j_call: TRBJ2-7; clone_size: -; d_call: TRBD2; cdr3_aa: CASSLLSSGSYEQYF; cdr3_nt: TGTGCCAGCAGTTTACTGTCTAGCGGGAGCTACGAGCAGTACTTC
v_call: TRBV6-5; j_call: TRBJ2-5; clone_size: -; d_call: -; cdr3_aa: CASSYHLTQETQYF; cdr3_nt: TGTGCCAGCAGTTACCATCTGACCCAAGAGACCCAGTACTTC
v_call: TRBV7-3; j_call: TRBJ2-1; clone_size: few; d_call: -; cdr3_aa: CASSLTGGGYNEQFF; cdr3_nt: TGTGCCAGCAGCTTAACGGGAGGCGGGTACAATGAGCAGTTCTTC
v_call: TRBV28; j_call: TRBJ2-7; clone_size: few; d_call: -; cdr3_aa: CASSFSFGGGRTASYEQYF; cdr3_nt: TGTGCCAGCAGTTTTAGTTTTGGTGGAGGAAGGACAGCCTCCTACGAGCAGTACTTC
v_call: TRBV29-1; j_call: TRBJ2-1; clone_size: -; d_call: -; cdr3_aa: CSLDGGGNEQFF; cdr3_nt: TGCAGTTTGGATGGTGGGGGCAATGAGCAGTTCTTC
v_call: TRBV25-1; j_call: TRBJ2-5; clone_size: once; d_call: -; cdr3_aa: CASSELGGKETQYF; cdr3_nt: TGTGCCAGCAGTGAATTGGGGGGAAAAGAGACCCAGTACTTC
v_call: TRBV29-1; j_call: TRBJ2-7; clone_size: few; d_call: -; cdr3_aa: CSVELDNSYEQYF; cdr3_nt: TGCAGCGTCGAGCTGGACAATTCCTACGAGCAGTACTTC
v_call: TRBV15; j_call: TRBJ2-5; clone_size: few; d_call: TRBD1; cdr3_aa: CATSRDRPGGETQYF; cdr3_nt: TGTGCCACCAGCAGAGATCGCCCAGGGGGTGAGACCCAGTACTTC
v_call: TRBV28; j_call: TRBJ2-5; clone_size: -; d_call: -; cdr3_aa: CASSLGDGEGVETQYF; cdr3_nt: TGTGCCAGCAGTTTAGGTGACGGCGAGGGGGTAGAGACCCAGTACTTC
v_call: TRBV10-3; j_call: TRBJ2-1; clone_size: -; d_call: TRBD1; cdr3_aa: CAISGRDGGQGFNNEQFF; cdr3_nt: TGTGCCATCAGTGGTCGAGACGGCGGACAGGGATTCAACAATGAGCAGTTCTTC